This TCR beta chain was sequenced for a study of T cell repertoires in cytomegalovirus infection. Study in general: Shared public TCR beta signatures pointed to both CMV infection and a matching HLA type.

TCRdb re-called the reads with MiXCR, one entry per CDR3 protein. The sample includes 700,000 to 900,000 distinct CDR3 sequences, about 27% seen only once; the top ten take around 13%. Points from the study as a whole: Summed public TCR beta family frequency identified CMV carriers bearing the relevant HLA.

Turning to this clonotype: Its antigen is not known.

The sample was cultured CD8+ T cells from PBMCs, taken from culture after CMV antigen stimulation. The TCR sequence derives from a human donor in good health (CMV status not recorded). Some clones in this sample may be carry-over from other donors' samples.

The chain's CDR3 is CASSLFGTSPQHF. The CDR3 DNA sequence: TGTGCCAGCAGCCTTTTTGGGACAAGTCCCCAGCATTTT. The rearrangement joins TRBV7-8 to TRBJ1-5, with D tentatively TRBD1 (6 bases). Trimming removed 5 bases at V and 10 bases at J, with 15 bases between. The CDR3 runs 13 residues. CDR1 and CDR2 (germline): SGHVS, FQNEAQ.